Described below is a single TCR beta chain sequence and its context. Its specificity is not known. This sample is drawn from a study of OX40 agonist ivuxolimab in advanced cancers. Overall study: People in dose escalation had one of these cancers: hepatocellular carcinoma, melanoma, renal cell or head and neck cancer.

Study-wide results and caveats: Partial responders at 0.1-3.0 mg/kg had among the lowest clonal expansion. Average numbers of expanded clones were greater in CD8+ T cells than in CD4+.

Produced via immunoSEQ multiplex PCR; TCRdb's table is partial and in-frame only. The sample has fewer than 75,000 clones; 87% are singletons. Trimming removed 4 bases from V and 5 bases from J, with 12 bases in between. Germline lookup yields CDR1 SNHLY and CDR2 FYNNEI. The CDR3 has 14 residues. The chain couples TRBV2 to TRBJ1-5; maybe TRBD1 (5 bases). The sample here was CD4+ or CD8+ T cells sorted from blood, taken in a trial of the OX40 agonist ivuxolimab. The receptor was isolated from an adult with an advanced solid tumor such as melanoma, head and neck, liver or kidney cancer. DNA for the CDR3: TGTGCCAGCAGTGGCGCAGGGAGGCATCAGCCCCAGCATTTT. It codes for CASSGAGRHQPQHF.